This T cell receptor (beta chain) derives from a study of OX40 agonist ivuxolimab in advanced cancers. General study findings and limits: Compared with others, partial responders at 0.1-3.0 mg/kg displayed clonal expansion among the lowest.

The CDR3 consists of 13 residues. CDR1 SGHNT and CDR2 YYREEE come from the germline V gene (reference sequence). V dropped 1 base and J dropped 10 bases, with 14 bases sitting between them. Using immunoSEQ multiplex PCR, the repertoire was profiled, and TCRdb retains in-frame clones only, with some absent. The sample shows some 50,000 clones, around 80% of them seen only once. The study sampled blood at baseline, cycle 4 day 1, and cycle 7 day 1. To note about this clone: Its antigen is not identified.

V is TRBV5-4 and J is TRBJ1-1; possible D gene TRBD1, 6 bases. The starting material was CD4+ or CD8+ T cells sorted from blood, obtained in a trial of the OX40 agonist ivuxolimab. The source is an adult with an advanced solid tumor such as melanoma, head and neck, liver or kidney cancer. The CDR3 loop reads CASSLHEWTVAFF. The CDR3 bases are TGTGCCAGCAGCTTGCACGAATGGACAGTAGCTTTCTTT. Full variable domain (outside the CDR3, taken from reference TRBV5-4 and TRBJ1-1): ETGVTQSPTHLIKTRGQQVTLRCSSQSGHNTVSWYQQALGQGPQFIFQYYREEENGRGNFPPRFSGLQFPNYSSELNVNALELDDSALYLCASSLHEWTVAFFGQGTRLTVV.